This entry describes one TCR beta chain. This record belongs to a study of blood T cell repertoires in COVID-19. Study-wide context: Material from acute and convalescent COVID-19 was sourced from the United States, Italy and Spain. T cells, B-cell-depleted T cells, or PBMCs provided the cDNA or gDNA that served as material.

This CDR3 has 18 amino acids. Germline-derived CDR1 and CDR2 are SEHNR and FQNEAQ (reference sequence). Trimming left V 4 bases short and J 3 bases short, with 23 bases between. Original data processing: Amplification with reference gene primers provided the estimates of nucleated cell counts. Profiling relied on immunoSEQ multiplex PCR, and the TCRdb table lists in-frame clones only, not all of them. The DNA was the basis for D and trimming; V, J and clone size are from that table. The table includes roughly 140,000 clones, 80% to 90% detected once. This chain joins TRBV7-9 and TRBJ2-3; D perhaps matches TRBD1 (6 bases). This sequence originates from a woman between 45 and 60 years old in a cohort sampled during active or convalescent COVID-19. The sequenced material came from peripheral blood. Here the CDR3 reads CASSSPGTFAQLTDTQYF. In DNA form, the CDR3 reads TGTGCCAGCAGCTCACCCGGGACATTCGCCCAACTGACAGATACGCAGTATTTT.